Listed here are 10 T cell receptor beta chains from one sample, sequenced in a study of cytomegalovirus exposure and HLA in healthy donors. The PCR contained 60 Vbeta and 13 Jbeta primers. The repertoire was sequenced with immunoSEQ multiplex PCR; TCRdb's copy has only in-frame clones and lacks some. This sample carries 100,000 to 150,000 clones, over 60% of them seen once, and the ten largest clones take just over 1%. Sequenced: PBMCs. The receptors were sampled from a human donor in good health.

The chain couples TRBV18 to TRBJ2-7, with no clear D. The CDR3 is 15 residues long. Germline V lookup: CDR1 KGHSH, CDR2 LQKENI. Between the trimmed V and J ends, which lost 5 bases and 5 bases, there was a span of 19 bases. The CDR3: CASSSSIVRPDEQYF. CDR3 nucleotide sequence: TGTGCCAGCTCATCATCTATAGTACGCCCGGACGAGCAGTACTTC.

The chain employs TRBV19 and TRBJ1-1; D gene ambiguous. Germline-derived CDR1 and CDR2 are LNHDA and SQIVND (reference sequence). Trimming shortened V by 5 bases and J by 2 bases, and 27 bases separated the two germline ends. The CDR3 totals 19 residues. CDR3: CASSLLEGSRVGENTEAFF. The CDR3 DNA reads TGTGCCAGTAGTCTCCTCGAGGGCTCCCGAGTTGGGGAAAACACTGAAGCTTTCTTT.

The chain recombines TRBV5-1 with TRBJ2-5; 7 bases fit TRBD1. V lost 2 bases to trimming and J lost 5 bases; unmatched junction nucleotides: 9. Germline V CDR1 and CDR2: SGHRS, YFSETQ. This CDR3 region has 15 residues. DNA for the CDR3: TGCGCCAGCAGCTTCGTTAGGACAGGCAGCGAGACCCAGTACTTC. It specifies CASSFVRTGSETQYF.

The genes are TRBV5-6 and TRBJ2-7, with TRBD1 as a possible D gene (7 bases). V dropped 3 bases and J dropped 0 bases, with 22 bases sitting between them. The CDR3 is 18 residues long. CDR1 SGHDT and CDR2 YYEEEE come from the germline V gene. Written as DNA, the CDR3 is TGTGCCAGCAGCTCTACAGGGGTCGGGGGTCGATTCTCCTACGAGCAGTACTTC. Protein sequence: CASSSTGVGGRFSYEQYF.

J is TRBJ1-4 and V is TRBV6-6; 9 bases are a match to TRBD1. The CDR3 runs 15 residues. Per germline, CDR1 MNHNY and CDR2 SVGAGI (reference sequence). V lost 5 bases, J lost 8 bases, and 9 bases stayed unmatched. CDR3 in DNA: TGTGCCAGCAGTCCCACAGGGGGCATTGGAGAAAAACTGTTTTTT. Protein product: CASSPTGGIGEKLFF.

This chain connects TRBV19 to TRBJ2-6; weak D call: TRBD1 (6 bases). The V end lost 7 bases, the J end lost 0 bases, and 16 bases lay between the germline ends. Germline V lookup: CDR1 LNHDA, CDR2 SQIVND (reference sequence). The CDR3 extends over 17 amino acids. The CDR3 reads CASTPGQVLSGANVLTF. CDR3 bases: TGTGCCAGTACCCCGGGACAAGTACTCTCTGGGGCCAACGTCCTGACTTTC.

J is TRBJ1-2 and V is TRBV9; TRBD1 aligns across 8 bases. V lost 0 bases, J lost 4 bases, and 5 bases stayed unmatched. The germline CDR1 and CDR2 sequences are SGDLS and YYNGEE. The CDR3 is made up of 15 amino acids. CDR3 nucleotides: TGTGCCAGCAGCGTAGGGGCAGGGGGCGGCTATGGCTACACCTTC. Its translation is CASSVGAGGGYGYTF. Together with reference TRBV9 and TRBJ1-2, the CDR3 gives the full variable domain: DSGVTQTPKHLITATGQRVTLRCSPRSGDLSVYWYQQSLDQGLQFLIQYYNGEERAKGNILERFSAQQFPDLHSELNLSSLELGDSALYFCASSVGAGGGYGYTFGSGTRLTVV.

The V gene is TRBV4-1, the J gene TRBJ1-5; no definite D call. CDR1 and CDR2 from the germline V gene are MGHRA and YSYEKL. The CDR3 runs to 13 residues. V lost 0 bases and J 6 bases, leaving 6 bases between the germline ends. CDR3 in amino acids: CASSQDRFQPQHF. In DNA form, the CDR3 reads TGCGCCAGCAGCCAAGATCGGTTTCAGCCCCAGCATTTT.

CDR3 nucleotides: TGTGCTAGTGGTTTTTCAGGGGGGTTCACCGGGGAGCTGTTTTTT. Protein: CASGFSGGFTGELFF. The chain joins TRBV12-5 to TRBJ2-2, with a weak D call TRBD1 (7 bases). V dropped 3 bases and J dropped 4 bases, with 12 bases sitting between them. Germline V lookup: CDR1 LGHNT, CDR2 FRNRAP. The CDR3 is made up of 15 amino acids.

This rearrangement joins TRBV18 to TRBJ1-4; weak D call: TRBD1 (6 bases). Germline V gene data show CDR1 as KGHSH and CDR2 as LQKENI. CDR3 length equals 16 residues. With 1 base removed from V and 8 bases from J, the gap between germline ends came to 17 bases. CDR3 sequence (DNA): TGTGCCAGCTCACCACGGGGCGGACAGAGCGTCGAAAAACTGTTTTTT. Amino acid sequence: CASSPRGGQSVEKLFF. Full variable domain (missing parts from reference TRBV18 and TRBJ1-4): NAGVMQNPRHLVRRRGQEARLRCSPMKGHSHVYWYRQLPEEGLKFMVYLQKENIIDESGMPKERFSAEFPKEGPSILRIQQVVRGDSAAYFCASSPRGGQSVEKLFFGSGTQLSVL.